The rows below give T cell receptor beta chains drawn from one sample of a study of PD-L1 blockade in urothelial cancer. The protocol was immunoSEQ multiplex PCR, while the TCRdb copy is restricted to in-frame clones and leaves out a portion. The table shows 45,000 to 60,000 clones, with roughly four fifths occurring only once. The specimen comprised PBMCs, sampled around atezolizumab (anti-PD-L1) treatment. These receptors originate from a man aged 45-65 years with urothelial cancer. Both conserved end residues are part of each CDR3. The D gene is left open where the match is weak. For some rows the clone size is stated as once, few or many, or as a class when expanded; others skip it.

D	size	J	V	DNA	CDR3
.	.	TRBJ2-1	TRBV5-1	TGCGCCAGCAGCTCTGACAGGATGAGGTTCTTC	CASSSDRMRFF
TRBD1	.	TRBJ2-1	TRBV5-4	TGTGCCAGCAGCTTGCCCCCCGGACAGGGGAGTAATGAGCAGTTCTTC	CASSLPPGQGSNEQFF
TRBD1	.	TRBJ2-7	TRBV28	TGTGCCGCCTCCGGGACAGGGGGTTTCAAATACGAGCAGTACTTC	CAASGTGGFKYEQYF
.	.	TRBJ2-2	TRBV6-6	TGTGCCAGCAGGACTCTGGGACAACACGGGGGGGAGCTGTTTTTT	CASRTLGQHGGELFF
.	few	TRBJ2-1	TRBV29-1	TGCAGCGTTGAGGGCCGCCAGGACTCCTACAATGAGCAGTTCTTC	CSVEGRQDSYNEQFF
TRBD1	.	TRBJ2-1	TRBV5-6	TGTGCCAGCAGCCTCCCCGGACAGGGGGTCCAGTTCTTC	CASSLPGQGVQFF
.	.	TRBJ1-2	TRBV29-1	TGCAGCTCGAGGAGGAATAACTATGGCTACACCTTC	CSSRRNNYGYTF
.	.	TRBJ2-3	TRBV5-1	TGCGCCAGCAGCTTGGGGGGAGGCACAGATACGCAGTATTTT	CASSLGGGTDTQYF
.	.	TRBJ2-6	TRBV11-2	TGTGCCAGCAGCAGACACGGCCTGGATGGGGCCAACGTCCTGACTTTC	CASSRHGLDGANVLTF
.	.	TRBJ1-6	TRBV7-9	TGTGCCAGCAGCCGAGAATCAGGGCCCTCACCCCTCCACTTT	CASSRESGPSPLHF
.	.	TRBJ2-7	TRBV6-1	TGTGCCAGCAGTGAAGCCACCAGCGCATACGAGCAGTACTTC	CASSEATSAYEQYF
TRBD1	few	TRBJ1-2	TRBV11-2	TGTGCCAGCAGCTTAGATCCTGACAGGGAAGGGAGGTACACCTTC	CASSLDPDREGRYTF
.	.	TRBJ2-7	TRBV28	TGTGCCAGCAGCCTCCGCTACGAGCAGTACTTC	CASSLRYEQYF
TRBD1	.	TRBJ1-4	TRBV4-1	TGCGCCAGCAGCCAAGTAGGGACAGGGGACGTTAATGAAAAACTGTTTTTT	CASSQVGTGDVNEKLFF
.	.	TRBJ1-2	TRBV4-2	TGTGCCAGCAGCCAAGACCGCCAGTCTGACTATGGCTACACCTTC	CASSQDRQSDYGYTF
.	.	TRBJ1-1	TRBV18	TGTGCCAGCTCACCACTCGGGAGTGAAGCTTTCTTT	CASSPLGSEAFF
TRBD2	.	TRBJ2-3	TRBV5-4	TGTGCCAGCAGCAGGACTAGTACCGGCACAGATACGCAGTATTTT	CASSRTSTGTDTQYF
.	.	TRBJ2-1	TRBV7-7	TGTGCTAGCAGCTTAGATAGCTCCTACAATGAGCAGTTCTTC	CASSLDSSYNEQFF
TRBD1	.	TRBJ2-3	TRBV6-4	TGTGCCAGCAGTGAAGGACAGGGCAACACAGATACGCAGTATTTT	CASSEGQGNTDTQYF
TRBD1	.	TRBJ1-6	TRBV18	TGTGCCAGCTCCAGGGACAGTAATTCACCCCTCCACTTT	CASSRDSNSPLHF
TRBD2	few	TRBJ2-5	TRBV27	TGTGCCAGCAGTTTCGGTAGCGGGGGGCGGGGGGAGACCCAGTACTTC	CASSFGSGGRGETQYF
.	.	TRBJ1-1	TRBV2	TGTGCCAGCAGCGCCCAGGGTAACACTGAAGCTTTCTTT	CASSAQGNTEAFF
TRBD1	.	TRBJ1-6	TRBV19	TGTGCCAGTAGTATAGCCCAGGGGGAATCACCCCTCCACTTT	CASSIAQGESPLHF
.	.	TRBJ2-4	TRBV6-1	TGTGCCGGGGCAGGGGCTCGGGCCAAAAACATTCAGTACTTC	CAGAGARAKNIQYF
.	.	TRBJ1-1	TRBV7-6	TGTGCCAGCAGCCCCCAGCGGGCAGGGACGAACACTGAAGCTTTCTTT	CASSPQRAGTNTEAFF
TRBD2	.	TRBJ2-1	TRBV7-2	TGTGCCAGCAGCTTGGGGCCCAGCGGGGGAGAGCAGTTCTTC	CASSLGPSGGEQFF
.	.	TRBJ2-1	TRBV27	TGTGCCAGCAGTTTATCGGGAGGACCTTACGGGTACAATGAGCAGTTCTTC	CASSLSGGPYGYNEQFF
.	.	TRBJ1-6	TRBV6-5	TGTGCCAGCAGTTACGGGACAACGAATTCACCCCTCCACTTT	CASSYGTTNSPLHF
.	.	TRBJ1-3	TRBV28	TGTGCCAGTAGGGGGTACGGGGGGAACACCATATATTTT	CASRGYGGNTIYF
.	.	TRBJ1-2	TRBV2	TGTGCCAGCGTTCGGGGGTTTGATGGCTACACCTTC	CASVRGFDGYTF
.	.	TRBJ1-1	TRBV7-6	TGTGCCAGCAGCTTAAATACAGGGAGGGTTGAAGCTTTCTTT	CASSLNTGRVEAFF
TRBD1	.	TRBJ2-5	TRBV9	TGTGCCAGCAGCGTAGCCGCGACAGGGGCCCAAGAGACCCAGTACTTC	CASSVAATGAQETQYF
.	.	TRBJ1-5	TRBV2	TGTGCCAGCAGTGTGCAGGGAAGGGGGAATCAGCCCCAGCATTTT	CASSVQGRGNQPQHF
TRBD2	few	TRBJ2-3	TRBV7-2	TGTGCCAGCAGCTTAGGGGGGGGGATCACTTACACAGATACGCAGTATTTT	CASSLGGGITYTDTQYF
TRBD2	.	TRBJ2-1	TRBV6-6	TGTGCCAGCAGTCTCCCGGGGGGGGCTGAGGAGCAGTTCTTC	CASSLPGGAEEQFF
TRBD2	.	TRBJ2-5	TRBV5-6	TGTGCCAGCAGCACCGCGGGGGTACAAGAGACCCAGTACTTC	CASSTAGVQETQYF
.	.	TRBJ1-5	TRBV6-6	TGTGCCAGCAGTTACGAGGCCGTTAGCAATCAGCCCCAGCATTTT	CASSYEAVSNQPQHF
TRBD1	medium-sized	TRBJ1-6	TRBV7-2	TGTGCCAGCAGCTTAGGGGACAGGTTTAATTCACCCCTCCACTTT	CASSLGDRFNSPLHF
TRBD2	.	TRBJ2-1	TRBV13	TGTGCCAGCAGGGCTAGCGGTAGCTCCTACAATGAGCAGTTCTTC	CASRASGSSYNEQFF